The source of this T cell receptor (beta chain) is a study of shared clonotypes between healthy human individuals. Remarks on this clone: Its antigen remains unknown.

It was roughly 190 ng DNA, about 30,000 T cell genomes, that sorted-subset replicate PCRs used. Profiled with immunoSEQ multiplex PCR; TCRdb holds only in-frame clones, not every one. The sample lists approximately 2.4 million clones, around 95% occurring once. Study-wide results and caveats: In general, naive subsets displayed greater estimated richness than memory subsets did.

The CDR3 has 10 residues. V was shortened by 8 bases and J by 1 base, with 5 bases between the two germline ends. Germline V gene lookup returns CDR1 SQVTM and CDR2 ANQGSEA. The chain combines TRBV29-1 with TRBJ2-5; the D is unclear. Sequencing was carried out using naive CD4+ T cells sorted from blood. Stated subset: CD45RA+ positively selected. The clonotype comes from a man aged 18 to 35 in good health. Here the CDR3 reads CSTFQETQYF. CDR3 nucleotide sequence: TGCAGCACCTTCCAAGAGACCCAGTACTTC.